This TCR beta chain was sequenced in a study of blood T cell repertoires in COVID-19. Whole-study context: The samples span acute and convalescent COVID-19 from the United States, Italy and Spain.

Clinical history as reported by participants underpinned cohort assignment. The CDR3 contains 12 residues. Germline CDR1 reads SEHNR; CDR2 reads FQNEAQ (reference sequence). V lost 1 base, J lost 4 bases, and 5 bases lay in between. The data were produced by immunoSEQ multiplex PCR, yet TCRdb's version contains in-frame clones alone and is incomplete. The repertoire holds around 320,000 clones, with 90% as singletons. This clone was detected only once. Material: PBMCs or T cells enriched from blood (not recorded which). The chain carries TRBV7-9 and TRBJ2-7, with D possibly matching TRBD2 (5 bases). This sequence was found in a woman aged 18-29 years with acute COVID-19. CDR3 nucleotide sequence: TGTGCCAGCAGCTTAGGGAGGTACGAGCAGTACTTC. It yields the protein CASSLGRYEQYF.